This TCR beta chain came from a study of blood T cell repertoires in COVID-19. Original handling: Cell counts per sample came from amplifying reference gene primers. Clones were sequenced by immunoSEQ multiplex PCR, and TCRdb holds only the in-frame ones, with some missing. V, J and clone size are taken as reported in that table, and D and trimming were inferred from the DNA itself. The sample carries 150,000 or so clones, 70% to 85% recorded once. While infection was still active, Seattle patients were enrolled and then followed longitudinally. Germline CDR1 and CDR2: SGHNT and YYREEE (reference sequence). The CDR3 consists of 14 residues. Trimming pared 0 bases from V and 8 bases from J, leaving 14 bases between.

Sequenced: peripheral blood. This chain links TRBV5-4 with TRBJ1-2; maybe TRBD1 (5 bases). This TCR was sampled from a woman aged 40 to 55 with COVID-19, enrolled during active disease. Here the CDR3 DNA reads TGTGCCAGCAGCTTGGAGACAGCTTCGGGCGGCTACACCTTC. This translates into CASSLETASGGYTF.